The 16 T cell receptor beta chains given below trace back to one sample, sequenced in a study of blood T cell repertoires in COVID-19. Libraries were prepared by immunoSEQ multiplex PCR; TCRdb keeps only in-frame clonotypes and omits some of them. Altogether roughly 100,000 clones are present, 70% to 90% being singletons, with the ten largest covering about 4%. The sample taken for sequencing was peripheral blood. All receptors derive from a woman aged 60-75 years with acute or convalescent COVID-19.

The rearrangement joins TRBV5-4 to TRBJ2-1; D is possibly TRBD2 (6 bases). The V gene's germline CDR1 is SGHNT and CDR2 YYREEE (reference sequence). This CDR3 is 14 amino acids long. Trimming removed 4 bases at V and 4 bases at J, with 12 bases between. In DNA form, the CDR3 reads TGTGCCAGCAGCCCTGGGACTCTTTACAATGAGCAGTTCTTC. Amino acid sequence: CASSPGTLYNEQFF.

J is TRBJ2-5 and V is TRBV20-1; D is undetermined. V was pared by 2 bases and J by 2 bases, with 3 bases between. The germline CDR1 and CDR2 sequences are DFQATT and SNEGSKA (reference sequence). The CDR3 extends over 11 amino acids. The CDR3 is CSARPQETQYF. The CDR3 nucleotides are TGCAGTGCTAGACCTCAAGAGACCCAGTACTTC.

V is TRBV4-1 and J is TRBJ1-1; the D is unclear. V was trimmed by 5 bases and J by 6 bases, leaving 13 bases between them. The CDR3 consists of 13 residues. Germline V gene sequence: CDR1 MGHRA, CDR2 YSYEKL. DNA of the CDR3: TGCGCCAGCAGCTCGAACGAGATTGCTGAAGCTTTCTTT. As protein: CASSSNEIAEAFF.

The chain couples TRBV29-1 to TRBJ1-1; 8 bases are a match to TRBD1. CDR1 is SQVTM, CDR2 ANQGSEA, per germline. CDR3 length: 12 amino acids. V was pared by 7 bases and J by 3 bases, with 4 bases of the junction left unmatched. The CDR3 loop reads CSARTGYTEAFF. The CDR3 DNA reads TGCAGCGCCAGGACAGGGTACACTGAAGCTTTCTTT.

The rearrangement links TRBV29-1 to TRBJ1-2, with a possible D match to TRBD1 (5 bases). The germline V gene encodes CDR1 SQVTM and CDR2 ANQGSEA. The CDR3 runs to 12 residues. V was pared by 3 bases and J by 7 bases, with 12 bases between. The CDR3: CSVDGIGGGYTF. CDR3 DNA: TGCAGCGTTGACGGCATCGGGGGTGGCTACACCTTC.

The chain combines TRBV5-1 with TRBJ2-5; 7 bases line up with TRBD1. Germline CDR1 is SGHRS and CDR2 is YFSETQ. V was clipped by 4 bases and J by 2 bases; unmatched bases: 5. The CDR3 is 14 residues long. Written as DNA, the CDR3 is TGCGCCAGCAGCGCACAGGGGTCTCAAGAGACCCAGTACTTC. Protein product: CASSAQGSQETQYF.

DNA for the CDR3: TGTGCCAGCAGTGAACTAGGTAAACAGGGGGACTATGGCTACACCTTC. Translated: CASSELGKQGDYGYTF. The gene calls are TRBV2 and TRBJ1-2; 8 bases map to TRBD1. Per germline, CDR1 SNHLY and CDR2 FYNNEI. The CDR3 spans 16 residues. The ends lost 2 bases at V and 3 bases at J; junction bases unmatched: 8.

This chain links TRBV19 with TRBJ1-5; weak D call: TRBD1 (5 bases). In germline, CDR1 is LNHDA, CDR2 SQIVND (reference sequence). V lost 5 bases, J lost 2 bases, and 16 bases lay in between. There are 16 residues in the CDR3. The CDR3 here is CASSGGLTVGNQPQHF. CDR3 nucleotides: TGTGCCAGTAGTGGGGGACTGACGGTGGGCAATCAGCCCCAGCATTTT.

This clone was picked up one time. The chain carries TRBV7-9 and TRBJ1-1; no firm D call. CDR3 length: 16 residues. Trimming removed 3 bases from V and 4 bases from J, with 18 bases in between. Germline V gene data show CDR1 as SEHNR and CDR2 as FQNEAQ (reference sequence). The DNA for the CDR3 is TGTGCCAGCAGCTTGTTCCGGACCCGAGGGCCCACTGAAGCTTTCTTT. This sequence encodes CASSLFRTRGPTEAFF.

The V call is TRBV10-3, the J call TRBJ2-1; TRBD2 matches at 10 bases. CDR1 ENHRY and CDR2 SYGVKD come from the germline V gene. The CDR3 runs to 16 residues. The J segment lost 9 bases and the V segment lost 3 bases, leaving 11 bases of the junction unmatched. As DNA, the CDR3 is TGTGCCATCAGTGATCCGGGACTAGCGAGATCCGTTGAGCAGTTCTTC. Translating it yields CAISDPGLARSVEQFF.

This clone was counted a few times. The chain combines TRBV7-9 with TRBJ1-1; 8 bases align to TRBD1. The ends lost 3 bases at V and 5 bases at J; junction bases unmatched: 8. Germline loops: CDR1 SEHNR, CDR2 FQNEAQ (reference sequence). CDR3 length: 15 residues. CDR3 coding DNA: TGTGCCAGCAGCTTCTCCCAGGGGGCTGGAACTGAAGCTTTCTTT. Translation gives CASSFSQGAGTEAFF.

This chain joins TRBV7-3 and TRBJ2-3, with D possibly TRBD1 on 5 matching bases. Trimming took 1 base from V and 2 from J, leaving 13 bases between them. This CDR3 region has 16 residues. CDR1 and CDR2 from the germline V gene are SGHTA and FQGTGA. In nucleotides, the CDR3 is TGTGCCAGCAGCTTAAGCAGGGCTTTCAACACAGATACGCAGTATTTT. This sequence encodes CASSLSRAFNTDTQYF.

This sequence joins TRBV6-5 and TRBJ1-2, with no clear D. This CDR3 is 14 amino acids long. Germline V gives CDR1 MNHEY, CDR2 SVGAGI. With 6 bases removed from V and 7 bases from J, the gap between germline ends came to 18 bases. The CDR3, as DNA: TGTGCCAGCAGCGCTCTACCCCAGGAAGGTGGCTACACCTTC. Translated: CASSALPQEGGYTF.

The chain combines TRBV10-1 with TRBJ2-3; 13 bases match TRBD2. Germline V gene lookup returns CDR1 WNHNN and CDR2 SYGVQD (reference sequence). The CDR3 has 15 amino acids. V lost 5 bases to trimming and J lost 6 bases; unmatched junction nucleotides: 5. The CDR3 region is CASSRTSGRSDTQYF. CDR3 bases: TGCGCCAGCAGTCGGACTAGCGGGAGATCGGATACGCAGTATTTT.

This chain links TRBV9 with TRBJ2-3; 7 bases align to TRBD1. This CDR3 has 16 amino acids. J lost 0 bases, V lost 5 bases, and 9 bases had no gene match. Germline values: CDR1 SGDLS, CDR2 YYNGEE. The CDR3: CASSSTGQRSTDTQYF. Here the CDR3 DNA reads TGTGCCAGCAGTTCTACGGGACAGAGAAGCACAGATACGCAGTATTTT.

The chain employs TRBV14 and TRBJ2-7; 7 nucleotides match TRBD2. The germline CDR1 and CDR2 sequences are SGHDN and FVKESK. The CDR3 contains 14 residues. The V segment lost 4 bases and the J segment 3 bases; nucleotides outside the gene matches: 6. As DNA, the CDR3 is TGTGCCAGCAGCCCCGGACTAGAGGGCTACGAGCAGTACTTC. Its protein is CASSPGLEGYEQYF.